The 27 T cell receptor beta chains below were found in one sample sequenced in a study of Ad26.COV2.S vaccination and SARS-CoV-2 variants. TCRdb's copy holds only in-frame clones and misses some; the assay was immunoSEQ multiplex PCR. This sample has about 480,000 clones, with around 88% found just once. Treatment: some 20 received Ad26.COV2.S at low or high dose, single or two shots; about 5 received placebo; per-sample allocation not given. Sample collection was performed on day 63 after the first vaccine or placebo injection. This material consisted of peripheral blood, taken in a trial of Ad26.COV2.S vaccine versus placebo. The receptor set was obtained from a person between 18 and 60 years old who received the Ad26.COV2.S COVID-19 vaccine or a placebo.

The chain carries TRBV3-1 (or the pseudogene TRBV3-2) and TRBJ1-5; D is unresolved. Per the germline V gene, CDR1 is LGHDT and CDR2 is YNNKEL (reference sequence). This CDR3 is built from 15 residues. V was clipped by 0 bases and J by 4 bases, with 10 bases between them. The CDR3 loop reads CASSQDPGKNQPQHF. The CDR3 nucleotides read TGTGCCAGCAGCCAAGATCCGGGGAAAAATCAGCCCCAGCATTTT.

V and J are TRBV5-6 and TRBJ2-3; D is unclear. The V gene's germline CDR1 is SGHDT and CDR2 YYEEEE. The CDR3 runs 15 residues. V lost 4 bases and J lost 2, with 14 bases in between. CDR3 region: CASSGLGINTDTQYF. The CDR3 DNA follows: TGTGCCAGCAGCGGCCTGGGTATTAACACAGATACGCAGTATTTT.

The V and J genes are TRBV19 and TRBJ1-5; D is perhaps TRBD1 (6 bases). The CDR3 is made up of 14 amino acids. Trimming pared 8 bases from V and 2 bases from J, leaving 13 bases between. CDR1 and CDR2 (germline): LNHDA, SQIVND (reference sequence). The CDR3 DNA is TGTGCCAGTTCCCATCCAGGGGGCAATCAGCCCCAGCATTTT. This sequence encodes CASSHPGGNQPQHF.

The chain carries TRBV7-2 and TRBJ2-5, with 7 bases that match TRBD1. This CDR3 has 14 amino acids. Trimming at V came to 5 bases and at J to 5 bases, leaving 8 bases not matched to a gene. The germline gives CDR1 SGHTA, CDR2 FQGNSA. The CDR3 sequence: CASSRGQWVETQYF. In nucleotides, the CDR3 is TGTGCCAGCAGCAGGGGGCAATGGGTTGAGACCCAGTACTTC. Looking up the rest from reference TRBV7-2 and TRBJ2-5 gives the full variable domain: GAGVSQSPSNKVTEKGKDVELRCDPISGHTALYWYRQSLGQGLEFLIYFQGNSAPDKSGLPSDRFSAERTGGSVSTLTIQRTQQEDSAVYLCASSRGQWVETQYFGPGTRLLVL.

In this sample, this clone turned up once. This rearrangement joins TRBV6-2 or TRBV6-3 to TRBJ2-3; 9 bases are a match to TRBD2. V trimming: 2 bases; J trimming: 4 bases; junction bases outside the gene matches: 19. This CDR3 comprises 20 residues. Germline CDR1 is MNHEY and CDR2 is SVGEGT. This CDR3 reads CASSYPGSSGSSEGADTQYF. The CDR3 DNA reads as TGTGCCAGCAGTTACCCGGGTAGTAGCGGGAGCTCGGAGGGCGCAGATACGCAGTATTTT.

This rearrangement joins TRBV3-1 (or the pseudogene TRBV3-2) to TRBJ2-5; D remains unclear. CDR3 length: 15 amino acids. Germline V gives CDR1 LGHDT, CDR2 YNNKEL (reference sequence). The germline V and J ends were trimmed by 1 base and 1 base, with 10 bases remaining between them. CDR3: CASSQGFSAQETQYF. Written as DNA, the CDR3 is TGTGCCAGCAGCCAAGGCTTCAGCGCCCAAGAGACCCAGTACTTC.

The chain couples TRBV30 to TRBJ2-7; D remains ambiguous. Germline-derived CDR1 and CDR2 are GTSNPN and SVGIG (reference sequence). V dropped 2 bases and J dropped 3 bases, with 8 bases sitting between them. This CDR3 is built from 12 residues. The CDR3 bases are TGTGCCTGGAGTCCCTGGGTCTACGAGCAGTACTTC. Translating gives CAWSPWVYEQYF.

The chain recombines TRBV7-2 with TRBJ2-1; D may be TRBD2 (5 bases). V lost 3 bases to trimming and J lost 3 bases, with 9 bases between them. Looked up from germline, CDR1 is SGHTA and CDR2 is FQGNSA. CDR3 size: 14 residues. CDR3 in amino acids: CASSFGLNYNEQFF. The CDR3 DNA reads TGTGCCAGCAGCTTTGGACTGAACTACAATGAGCAGTTCTTC.

The chain couples TRBV6-5 to TRBJ1-3; D not resolved. The CDR3 loop spans 13 amino acids. Trimming pared 7 bases from V and 0 bases from J, leaving 7 bases between. Germline CDR1 is MNHEY and CDR2 is SVGAGI. This CDR3 is CASNGVSGNTIYF. The CDR3 DNA sequence: TGTGCCAGCAACGGGGTCTCTGGAAACACCATATATTTT.

This clone was observed many times. The V gene is TRBV6-5, the J gene TRBJ2-2; D gene uncertain. The CDR3 sequence is 14 residues long. The germline CDR1 and CDR2 sequences are MNHEY and SVGAGI. Trimming removed 6 bases at V and 7 bases at J, with 15 bases between. CDR3 loop: CASSHPGGIGELFF. CDR3 sequence (DNA): TGTGCCAGCAGCCACCCAGGTGGTATCGGGGAGCTGTTTTTT.

The chain recombines TRBV2 with TRBJ2-1; D is unclear. Germline V gives CDR1 SNHLY, CDR2 FYNNEI. The V and J ends lost 6 bases and 0 bases respectively, with 9 bases between them. The CDR3 spans 14 residues. CDR3 region: CASSADTSYNEQFF. CDR3 DNA: TGTGCCAGCAGCGCGGATACCTCCTACAATGAGCAGTTCTTC.

As for this clone: Sequence at one end of the junction differs from germline and may be a read error. This chain joins TRBV7-7 and TRBJ2-3; the D call may be TRBD1 or TRBD2 (5 bases each). The CDR3 is 13 amino acids. CDR1 is SSHAT, CDR2 FNYEAQ, per germline (reference sequence). The CDR3 is CASSWGLGDTQYF. The CDR3 DNA reads as TGTGCTAGCAGCTGGGGGTTGGGAGATACGCAGTATTTT.

The rearrangement links TRBV7-2 to TRBJ2-1, with D possibly being TRBD1 (6 bases). The V gene lost 4 bases and the J gene lost 6 bases, with 10 bases spanning the gap. From germline, CDR1 is SGHTA and CDR2 FQGNSA. The CDR3 spans 13 residues. The CDR3, as DNA: TGTGCCAGCAGCTGGGGACAACCCAATGAGCAGTTCTTC. Its protein is CASSWGQPNEQFF.

The gene calls are TRBV10-3 and TRBJ2-2; the D call may be TRBD1 or TRBD2 (5 bases each). From germline, CDR1 is ENHRY and CDR2 SYGVKD. The V gene lost 5 bases and the J gene lost 5 bases, with 15 bases spanning the gap. This CDR3 region has 15 residues. CDR3 nucleotides: TGTGCCATCAGTTCCGGGACCTGGGGGACCGGGGAGCTGTTTTTT. Translation gives CAISSGTWGTGELFF.

This clone was detected a few times. The gene calls are TRBV28 and TRBJ1-2, with TRBD1 matching over 8 bases. The CDR3 contains 15 residues. CDR1 and CDR2 from the germline V gene are MDHEN and SYDVKM. V was clipped by 8 bases and J by 4 bases; unmatched bases: 12. CDR3 nucleotide sequence: TGTGCCAGCGGCCAACCCGGGACAGGCTTCTATGGCTACACCTTC. Translation gives CASGQPGTGFYGYTF.

This sequence joins TRBV19 and TRBJ2-3; 10 bases are a match to TRBD2. The V and J ends lost 5 bases and 2 bases, in that order; junction bases with no gene match: 4. The CDR3 contains 15 residues. Germline values: CDR1 LNHDA, CDR2 SQIVND (reference sequence). The CDR3 DNA reads TGTGCCAGTAGTGTTAGCGGGGGGCCCACAGATACGCAGTATTTT. This codes for CASSVSGGPTDTQYF. Based on the CDR3 plus reference TRBV19 and TRBJ2-3, the full variable domain is DGGITQSPKYLFRKEGQNVTLSCEQNLNHDAMYWYRQDPGQGLRLIYYSQIVNDFQKGDIAEGYSVSREKKESFPLTVTSAQKNPTAFYLCASSVSGGPTDTQYFGPGTRLTVL.

The chain employs TRBV11-2 and TRBJ1-3; weak D call: TRBD1 (6 bases). There are 18 residues in the CDR3. CDR1 and CDR2 (germline): SGHAT, FQNNGV. V lost 0 bases and J 4 bases, leaving 19 bases between the germline ends. CDR3 coding DNA: TGTGCCAGCAGCTTAGAAAGGGGGGGGAGTCGAACCGGAAACACCATATATTTT. Its translation is CASSLERGGSRTGNTIYF.

The table lists this clone with a few counts. The CDR3 DNA sequence: TGTGCCAGCAGCTTAGGGGCTGGGGTTGGCTACACCTTC. Its protein product is CASSLGAGVGYTF. The gene calls are TRBV7-9 and TRBJ1-2; D is unclear. Trimming shortened V by 1 base and J by 7 bases, and 10 bases separated the two germline ends. The CDR3 runs to 13 residues. The V gene's germline CDR1 is SEHNR and CDR2 FQNEAQ (reference sequence).

This chain uses TRBV19 with TRBJ1-3; D not resolved. CDR1 and CDR2 from the germline V gene are LNHDA and SQIVND (reference sequence). The CDR3 extends over 14 amino acids. Trimming took off 10 bases at V and 4 bases at J, with 17 bases between the two ends. The CDR3 spells CATGKGIAGNTIYF. The CDR3 DNA follows: TGTGCCACTGGAAAAGGGATTGCCGGAAACACCATATATTTT.

The rearrangement joins TRBV3-1 (or the pseudogene TRBV3-2) to TRBJ2-7, with D tentatively TRBD1 (6 bases). There are 15 residues in the CDR3. V was clipped by 0 bases and J by 6 bases, with 15 bases between them. Germline CDR1 reads LGHDT; CDR2 reads YNNKEL (reference sequence). CDR3 residues: CASSQDSRQGSEQYF. CDR3 bases: TGTGCCAGCAGCCAAGATTCCCGGCAGGGGTCCGAGCAGTACTTC.

The chain combines TRBV6-2 or TRBV6-3 with TRBJ2-5, with TRBD2 matching 12 bases. V shed 2 bases and J 5 bases; nucleotides not matched to a gene: 12. The CDR3 totals 18 residues. CDR1 and CDR2 from the germline V gene are MNHEY and SVGEGT. The CDR3 sequence: CASSYGASGRAAPETQYF. CDR3 sequence (DNA): TGTGCCAGCAGTTACGGGGCTAGCGGGAGGGCGGCCCCGGAGACCCAGTACTTC.

In DNA form, the CDR3 reads TGTGCCAGCAGCTTCGACCGGGGGGAGTGGGATACGCAGTATTTT. It encodes CASSFDRGEWDTQYF. The chain links TRBV11-2 to TRBJ2-3; 7 bases match TRBD2. V was clipped by 3 bases and J by 6 bases; unmatched bases: 9. From germline, CDR1 is SGHAT and CDR2 FQNNGV. This CDR3 has 15 amino acids.

The rearrangement uses TRBV18 and TRBJ1-1; perhaps TRBD1 as D (5 bases). V dropped 3 bases and J dropped 4 bases, with 15 bases sitting between them. CDR3 length: 15 amino acids. Germline V gives CDR1 KGHSH, CDR2 LQKENI. The CDR3, as DNA: TGTGCCAGCTCACCCGGTTCCGGGGCGGCCACTGAAGCTTTCTTT. It codes for CASSPGSGAATEAFF. Looking up the rest from reference TRBV18 and TRBJ1-1 gives the full variable domain: NAGVMQNPRHLVRRRGQEARLRCSPMKGHSHVYWYRQLPEEGLKFMVYLQKENIIDESGMPKERFSAEFPKEGPSILRIQQVVRGDSAAYFCASSPGSGAATEAFFGQGTRLTVV.

The chain uses TRBV5-6 and TRBJ1-2, with a tentative D call TRBD1 (5 bases). Germline-derived CDR1 and CDR2 are SGHDT and YYEEEE. V was trimmed by 4 bases and J by 8 bases, leaving 15 bases between them. The CDR3 is 13 residues long. CDR3 sequence: CASSPQGSGGYTF. The CDR3 DNA sequence: TGTGCCAGCAGCCCGCAGGGTTCCGGCGGCTACACCTTC.

CDR3 sequence reads: CASSQTPGTNEKLFF. As DNA, the CDR3 is TGTGCCAGCAGCCAAACGCCAGGGACTAATGAAAAACTGTTTTTT. The chain is built from TRBV7-2 and TRBJ1-4; the D gene is possibly TRBD1 (5 bases). Germline lookup yields CDR1 SGHTA and CDR2 FQGNSA. Trimming shortened V by 5 bases and J by 2 bases, and 12 bases separated the two germline ends. The CDR3 is 15 residues long.

The chain recombines TRBV25-1 with TRBJ2-3, with 11 bases identical to TRBD2. CDR3 size: 16 residues. V lost 4 bases and J lost 1; bases outside the gene matches: 4. In germline, CDR1 is MGHDK, CDR2 SYGVNS. CDR3 DNA: TGTGCCAGCAGTGCCCAACTAGCGGGGGGCACAGATACGCAGTATTTT. Protein sequence: CASSAQLAGGTDTQYF.

In its sample, this clone was seen a few times. The gene calls are TRBV28 and TRBJ1-2; a weak D match, TRBD1 (5 bases). Trimming removed 2 bases from V and 8 bases from J, with 9 bases in between. The CDR3 is 12 amino acids. The germline CDR1 and CDR2 sequences are MDHEN and SYDVKM. DNA of the CDR3: TGTGCCAGCAGTTTAGCAGGGATCGGCTACACCTTC. Translating it yields CASSLAGIGYTF.